This TCR beta chain was profiled in a study of blood T cell repertoires in COVID-19. For the study at large: Samples representing acute and convalescent COVID-19 were sourced from the United States, Italy and Spain.

The germline gives CDR1 GTSNPN, CDR2 SVGIG (reference sequence). The V gene end was trimmed by 0 bases and the J gene end by 13 bases; junction bases not matched to a gene: 6. The CDR3 length is 12 residues. Here immunoSEQ multiplex PCR was the method, and the copy in TCRdb shows in-frame clones only, minus some. The profile shows some 150,000 clones, about nine tenths of them singletons. The sequence was obtained from a human donor in a cohort sampled during active COVID-19. This sequence joins TRBV30 and TRBJ1-2, with TRBD1 matching 9 bases. Sample: peripheral blood. This chain's CDR3 is CAWSVQDRGRTF. The CDR3 nucleotides read TGTGCCTGGAGTGTACAGGACAGGGGTCGCACCTTC.